This record concerns one TCR beta chain sequence. As yet, its antigen is unknown. The sample belongs to a study of regulatory T cells in long-lasting Graves disease. Time point reported: persistent/refractory GD, antithyroid drugs over 5 years with positive TRAb. RNA from PBMCs was the source of the TCR library. Study-wide results and limits: Sample size, which was small, may have reduced accuracy. Segments TRBV28, TRBJ1-2 and TRBJ2-5 showed preferential usage in persistent disease. Persistent Graves' patients had lower TCR diversity than newly diagnosed ones. Not thyroid tissue but only peripheral blood was studied.

The CDR3 is 13 residues long. With 2 bases removed from V and 0 bases from J, the gap between germline ends came to 5 bases. Germline V gene lookup returns CDR1 DFQATT and CDR2 SNEGSKA (reference sequence). For TCR beta, libraries came from iRepertoire HTBI primers and Arm-PCR of CDR3 regions. TCRdb ran MiXCR on the multiplex PCR reads and lists one entry per CDR3 protein. The sample lists 600,000 to 850,000 distinct CDR3 sequences, around 30% occurring once. This sequence originates from a female donor with Graves disease. This specimen consisted of peripheral blood mononuclear cells (PBMCs), obtained when the disease was refractory, from a patient treated with antithyroid drugs. The chain couples TRBV20-1 to TRBJ1-5, with D maybe TRBD1 (5 bases). CDR3 amino acids: CSARRGSNQPQHF. Here the CDR3 DNA reads TGCAGTGCTAGAAGGGGTAGCAATCAGCCCCAGCATTTT.